What follows are 12 T cell receptor beta chains derived from one specimen sequenced in a study of blood T cell repertoires in COVID-19. Measured with immunoSEQ multiplex PCR; TCRdb has only the in-frame clones, and not every one. The data contain approximately 230,000 clones, about 91% of them singletons. Sequenced sample: peripheral blood. These receptors all come from a woman under 40 with COVID-19, enrolled during active disease.

V is TRBV10-3 and J is TRBJ2-1; TRBD2 agrees at 7 bases. Germline CDR1 reads ENHRY; CDR2 reads SYGVKD. The CDR3 runs 16 residues. J gave up 0 bases and V 4 bases, and 6 bases lay outside the gene matches. This chain's CDR3 is CAISGLGGSSYNEQFF. As DNA, the CDR3 is TGTGCCATCAGTGGGCTTGGCGGGAGCTCCTACAATGAGCAGTTCTTC.

In this sample, this clone turned up once. Written as DNA, the CDR3 is TGTGCCAGCAGTGAACCCCCCCCGGGGGGGGAGAATTCACCCCTCCACTTT. The encoded protein is CASSEPPPGGENSPLHF. This rearrangement joins TRBV6-1 to TRBJ1-6, with D perhaps TRBD1 (5 bases). Germline V CDR1 and CDR2: MNHNS, SASEGT. The CDR3 loop spans 17 amino acids. V shed 2 bases and J shed 7 bases, with 18 bases lying between them.

The sample holds one count of this clone. The chain employs TRBV6-2 or TRBV6-3 and TRBJ2-7; tentatively, D is TRBD2 (6 bases). This CDR3 has 14 residues. Germline CDR1 is MNHEY and CDR2 is SVGEGT. Trimming pared 2 bases from V and 6 bases from J, leaving 14 bases between. CDR3 sequence reads: CASSYRGGVREQYV. DNA of the CDR3: TGTGCCAGCAGTTACCGAGGCGGGGTGCGCGAGCAGTACGTC.

V and J are TRBV5-1 and TRBJ2-7; TRBD1 matches at 7 bases. The CDR3 extends over 14 amino acids. V lost 2 bases and J lost 2; bases outside the gene matches: 4. Per the germline V gene, CDR1 is SGHRS and CDR2 is YFSETQ. CDR3 bases: TGCGCCAGCAGCTTTATCCAGGGGGCCTACGAGCAGTACTTC. Translation: CASSFIQGAYEQYF.

This clone was seen more than once but under ten times. This chain uses TRBV6-1 with TRBJ2-2; D possibly corresponds to TRBD2 (6 bases). CDR3 length equals 19 residues. V lost 0 bases and J lost 6, with 23 bases in between. Per the germline V gene, CDR1 is MNHNS and CDR2 is SASEGT. CDR3 bases: TGTGCCAGCAGTGAAGCGTTACGGGAGCGGTGGAGGGAACCCGGGGAGCTGTTTTTT. Its translation is CASSEALRERWREPGELFF.

The CDR3 region is CASSQFKMQGYGYTF. CDR3 coding DNA: TGTGCCAGCAGTCAATTTAAAATGCAGGGCTATGGCTACACCTTC. The rearrangement joins TRBV28 to TRBJ1-2, with D perhaps TRBD1 (5 bases). With 5 bases removed from V and 4 bases from J, the gap between germline ends came to 17 bases. Germline CDR1 reads MDHEN; CDR2 reads SYDVKM. CDR3 length: 15 residues.

This chain joins TRBV19 and TRBJ1-4; 10 nucleotides line up with TRBD1. Germline loops: CDR1 LNHDA, CDR2 SQIVND (reference sequence). The CDR3 is made up of 15 amino acids. The V segment lost 5 bases and the J segment 8 bases; nucleotides outside the gene matches: 8. Here the CDR3 reads CASSATTGGLEKLFF. Written as DNA, the CDR3 is TGTGCCAGTAGTGCTACGACAGGGGGCCTGGAAAAACTGTTTTTT.

This clone has more than one count but fewer than ten. CDR3 bases: TGTGCCAGCAGCTCCGGACAGGGGGGAAATCAGCCCCAGCATTTT. It encodes CASSSGQGGNQPQHF. The genes are TRBV7-2 and TRBJ1-5; the match to TRBD1 covers 10 bases. CDR1 and CDR2 (germline): SGHTA, FQGNSA. The CDR3 is 15 amino acids. Germline trimming cut 4 bases from V and 4 bases from J; bases unmatched to any gene: 4.

This sequence joins TRBV3-1 (or the pseudogene TRBV3-2) and TRBJ2-5; D possibly corresponds to TRBD2 (5 bases). V lost 4 bases and J 5 bases, leaving 23 bases between the germline ends. The CDR3 consists of 17 residues. CDR1 LGHDT and CDR2 YNNKEL come from the germline V gene (reference sequence). CDR3 loop: CASSPVVLRGREETQYF. The CDR3 DNA reads TGTGCCAGCAGCCCTGTTGTCCTTCGGGGTAGGGAGGAGACCCAGTACTTC.

The genes are TRBV7-9 and TRBJ1-4, with a tentative D call TRBD1 (6 bases). In germline, CDR1 is SEHNR, CDR2 FQNEAQ (reference sequence). The V end lost 4 bases, the J end lost 7 bases, and 19 bases lay between the germline ends. The CDR3 contains 16 residues. The DNA of the CDR3 is TGTGCCAGCAGCTCCTTTCTGAGGGGGAAGACTGAAAAACTGTTTTTT. Its protein is CASSSFLRGKTEKLFF.

The chain links TRBV5-5 to TRBJ1-1; D is ambiguous. V was shortened by 0 bases and J by 3 bases, with 9 bases between the two germline ends. Looked up from germline, CDR1 is SGHKS and CDR2 is YYEKEE (reference sequence). CDR3 length: 14 residues. The CDR3: CASSLAGRDTEAFF. The CDR3 DNA follows: TGTGCCAGCAGCTTGGCGGGGAGGGACACTGAAGCTTTCTTT.

The chain uses TRBV5-1 and TRBJ2-1; 7 bases are a match to TRBD1. From germline, CDR1 is SGHRS and CDR2 YFSETQ. Trimming removed 1 base from V and 8 bases from J; junction bases left unmatched: 9. CDR3 size: 15 residues. CDR3 DNA: TGCGCCAGCAGCTTGAAGTTCGGGACAGTTCATGAGCAGTTCTTC. This encodes CASSLKFGTVHEQFF.